These 27 T cell receptor beta chains share one sample of origin, sequenced in a study of blood T cell repertoires in COVID-19 (dated by TCRdb to 2018 to 2020). Library generation was performed with the immunoSEQ multiplex PCR assay. TCRdb provides this immuneACCESS table in a form limited to in-frame rearrangements. Some clones are lacking; in checked studies, under half of them reflect an unresolved V gene, and why the rest are absent is not known. Recorded for this sample are some 270,000 clones; approximately 89% of them occurred a single time. Jointly, the top ten make up about 8.6% of the sample. The sequenced material came from peripheral blood. The receptors derive from a man aged 40-50 years with active or convalescent COVID-19.

The chain is built from TRBV9 and TRBJ2-2, with D uncertain. This CDR3 is built from 15 residues. The germline CDR1 and CDR2 sequences are SGDLS and YYNGEE. Between the trimmed V and J ends, which lost 1 base and 4 bases, there was a span of 11 bases. This CDR3 is CASSVSTSGTGELFF. As DNA, the CDR3 is TGTGCCAGCAGCGTAAGCACGAGTGGCACCGGGGAGCTGTTTTTT.

The chain employs TRBV7-9 and TRBJ2-7, with TRBD1 matching 8 bases. This CDR3 has 13 amino acids. Trimming at V came to 6 bases and at J to 2 bases, leaving 3 bases not matched to a gene. Germline V gene sequence: CDR1 SEHNR, CDR2 FQNEAQ (reference sequence). CDR3 nucleotides: TGTGCCAGCAGTAGCAGGGGGCCCTACGAGCAGTACTTC. It specifies CASSSRGPYEQYF.

The rearrangement joins TRBV5-1 to TRBJ1-1; D is undetermined. The CDR3 has 15 amino acids. V shed 5 bases and J shed 1 base, with 15 bases lying between them. Germline V CDR1 and CDR2: SGHRS, YFSETQ. Written as DNA, the CDR3 is TGCGCCAGCAGACTGTCGAGCACGCCGAACACTGAAGCTTTCTTT. Translation gives CASRLSSTPNTEAFF. Variable domain in full (rest from reference TRBV5-1 and TRBJ1-1): KAGVTQTPRYLIKTRGQQVTLSCSPISGHRSVSWYQQTPGQGLQFLFEYFSETQRNKGNFPGRFSGRQFSNSRSEMNVSTLELGDSALYLCASRLSSTPNTEAFFGQGTRLTVV.

The chain links TRBV7-9 to TRBJ2-7; 9 nucleotides line up with TRBD2. J gave up 3 bases and V 1 base, and 13 bases lay outside the gene matches. This CDR3 has 18 residues. Germline CDR1 is SEHNR and CDR2 is FQNEAQ (reference sequence). The CDR3 spells CASSLGLVPGLAGYEQYF. The CDR3 bases are TGTGCCAGCAGCTTAGGGTTAGTTCCGGGACTAGCAGGCTACGAGCAGTACTTC. Based on the CDR3 plus reference TRBV7-9 and TRBJ2-7, the full variable domain is DTGVSQNPRHKITKRGQNVTFRCDPISEHNRLYWYRQTLGQGPEFLTYFQNEAQLEKSRLLSDRFSAERPKGSFSTLEIQRTEQGDSAMYLCASSLGLVPGLAGYEQYFGPGTRLTVT.

V and J are TRBV6-5 and TRBJ1-1; no reliable D call. Germline assignment: CDR1 MNHEY and CDR2 SVGAGI. This CDR3 contains 14 residues. V lost 4 bases and J lost 1, with 10 bases in between. CDR3 amino acids: CASSSVRGNTEAFF. CDR3 DNA sequence: TGTGCCAGCAGTTCAGTTCGGGGGAACACTGAAGCTTTCTTT.

This chain connects TRBV3-1 (or the pseudogene TRBV3-2) to TRBJ2-3; D might be TRBD2 (6 bases). V lost 1 base and J lost 8, with 10 bases in between. Germline assignment: CDR1 LGHDT and CDR2 YNNKEL (reference sequence). The CDR3 extends over 13 amino acids. CDR3 nucleotide sequence: TGTGCCAGCAGCCAAGTCGACGGGGGTACGCAGTATTTT. It yields the protein CASSQVDGGTQYF.

The chain uses TRBV2 and TRBJ2-1, with 11 bases that match TRBD1. The CDR3 length is 16 residues. Germline V gene sequence: CDR1 SNHLY, CDR2 FYNNEI. Trimming removed 8 bases from V and 4 bases from J; junction bases left unmatched: 10. CDR3 region: CASSTAGDRGYNEQFF. CDR3 nucleotide sequence: TGTGCCAGCTCAACTGCGGGGGACAGGGGGTACAATGAGCAGTTCTTC.

The rearrangement uses TRBV5-1 and TRBJ2-5, with a tentative D call TRBD1 (5 bases). The CDR3 contains 15 residues. The ends were cut back, 0 bases at V and 0 bases at J, with 9 bases in the middle. The germline CDR1 and CDR2 sequences are SGHRS and YFSETQ. The CDR3 loop reads CASSLAPRDQETQYF. CDR3 DNA sequence: TGCGCCAGCAGCTTGGCTCCCAGGGACCAAGAGACCCAGTACTTC.

J is TRBJ1-1 and V is TRBV27, with 7 bases fitting TRBD1. The V and J ends lost 4 bases and 4 bases, in that order; junction bases with no gene match: 12. The CDR3 is 16 residues long. The germline V gene has CDR1 MNHEY and CDR2 SMNVEV (reference sequence). The CDR3 DNA is TGTGCCAGCAGTTCTAGACAGGGCGCCAGGAGCACTGAAGCTTTCTTT. Protein product: CASSSRQGARSTEAFF.

This rearrangement joins TRBV6-4 to TRBJ2-3; TRBD1 might be the D (6 bases). Germline CDR1 and CDR2: MRHNA and SNTAGT. This CDR3 is 14 amino acids long. V was pared by 1 base and J by 7 bases, with 12 bases between. CDR3 region: CASSDLQGSYTQYF. For the CDR3, the DNA is TGTGCCAGCAGTGACTTACAGGGTTCATATACGCAGTATTTT.

CDR3 sequence: CASSQEDRNEKLFF. CDR3 in DNA: TGTGCCAGCAGCCAGGAGGACCGGAATGAAAAACTGTTTTTT. V usage is TRBV3-1 (or the pseudogene TRBV3-2) and J usage is TRBJ1-4; D gene unclear. The CDR3 has 14 amino acids. The germline gives CDR1 LGHDT, CDR2 YNNKEL (reference sequence). The V end lost 3 bases, the J end lost 5 bases, and 10 bases lay between the germline ends.

The rearrangement uses TRBV30 and TRBJ1-2; 10 nucleotides agree with TRBD1. J lost 2 bases, V lost 2 bases, and 8 bases had no gene match. The CDR3 sequence is 16 residues long. The V gene's germline CDR1 is GTSNPN and CDR2 SVGIG (reference sequence). This CDR3 is CAWSSGQGGGNYGYTF. The CDR3 DNA reads as TGTGCCTGGAGTTCCGGACAGGGGGGTGGGAACTATGGCTACACCTTC.

The chain carries TRBV9 and TRBJ1-3; no firm D call. Germline V gene sequence: CDR1 SGDLS, CDR2 YYNGEE. Trimming took 0 bases from V and 4 from J, leaving 14 bases between them. The CDR3 runs 16 residues. In nucleotides, the CDR3 is TGTGCCAGCAGCGTAGCTACTGGCGGGGTCGGAAACACCATATATTTT. It yields the protein CASSVATGGVGNTIYF.

The chain uses TRBV24-1 and TRBJ2-1; TRBD2 aligns across 10 bases. V was pared by 5 bases and J by 9 bases, with 9 bases of the junction left unmatched. Germline V gene data show CDR1 as KGHDR and CDR2 as SFDVKD. This CDR3 spans 15 amino acids. CDR3 sequence reads: CATSASGRARGEQFF. DNA for the CDR3: TGTGCCACCAGTGCCAGCGGGAGGGCCCGGGGTGAGCAGTTCTTC.

The chain links TRBV21-1 to TRBJ2-7; no DNA check was done on the table's D call, TRBD1. TRBV21-1 is labeled a pseudogene. CDR3 length: 16 amino acids. The CDR3 DNA is TGTGCCAGCAGCAAAGGGGCCGGACAGGGGGCCTACGAGCAGTACTTC. Encoded protein: CASSKGAGQGAYEQYF.

The V gene is TRBV12-3 or TRBV12-4, the J gene TRBJ2-1, with 9 nucleotides matching TRBD2. Unmatched junction bases numbered 4, after V lost 6 bases and J lost 10 bases. The CDR3 contains 12 residues. The CDR3 loop reads CASRYGLAEQFF. The CDR3 DNA follows: TGTGCCAGCAGATACGGACTAGCGGAGCAGTTCTTC.

This clone has just one count. CDR3 DNA sequence: TGTGCCAGCAGTCCCCCGACAGATAGCACAGATACGCAGTATTTT. Residues: CASSPPTDSTDTQYF. This chain uses TRBV28 with TRBJ2-3, with D possibly matching TRBD1 (5 bases). The CDR3 is 15 residues long. V lost 5 bases, J lost 0 bases, and 12 bases lay in between. Germline V gene sequence: CDR1 MDHEN, CDR2 SYDVKM.

The V call is TRBV28, the J call TRBJ1-6; D ambiguous. This CDR3 is 15 amino acids long. Trimming pared 5 bases from V and 7 bases from J, leaving 15 bases between. The germline gives CDR1 MDHEN, CDR2 SYDVKM. Here the CDR3 reads CASSVHGESNSPLHF. CDR3 nucleotide sequence: TGTGCCAGCAGTGTTCACGGGGAATCCAATTCACCCCTCCACTTT.

This chain links TRBV6-6 with TRBJ2-2, with 7 nucleotides matching TRBD1. The length of the CDR3 is 15 residues. V was pared by 1 base and J by 5 bases, with 4 bases of the junction left unmatched. Looked up from germline, CDR1 is MNHNY and CDR2 is SVGAGI (reference sequence). The CDR3 DNA follows: TGTGCCAGCAGTTACTTCGACAGGGCGACCGGGGAGCTGTTTTTT. It codes for CASSYFDRATGELFF.

V usage is TRBV19 and J usage is TRBJ1-6, with 10 bases matching TRBD1. Germline CDR1 is LNHDA and CDR2 is SQIVND (reference sequence). The J segment lost 9 bases and the V segment lost 7 bases, leaving 6 bases of the junction unmatched. This CDR3 spans 14 amino acids. The CDR3 reads CASTADRGLSPLHF. The CDR3 region has the DNA TGTGCCAGTACCGCCGACAGGGGGCTTTCACCCCTCCACTTT. Supplemented by reference TRBV19 and TRBJ1-6, the full variable domain reads DGGITQSPKYLFRKEGQNVTLSCEQNLNHDAMYWYRQDPGQGLRLIYYSQIVNDFQKGDIAEGYSVSREKKESFPLTVTSAQKNPTAFYLCASTADRGLSPLHFGNGTRLTVT.

The chain links TRBV10-3 to TRBJ1-2, with D possibly matching TRBD1 (6 bases). This CDR3 has 14 residues. V was pared by 4 bases and J by 6 bases, with 15 bases between. The germline gives CDR1 ENHRY, CDR2 SYGVKD. The CDR3 region is CAISGTERVHGYTF. For the CDR3, the DNA is TGTGCCATCAGTGGGACAGAGAGGGTTCATGGCTACACCTTC.

This chain joins TRBV5-4 and TRBJ2-7; D possibly corresponds to TRBD2 (6 bases). V lost 4 bases to trimming and J lost 1 base, with 15 bases between them. CDR1 SGHNT and CDR2 YYREEE come from the germline V gene (reference sequence). The CDR3 has 15 residues. CDR3 in amino acids: CASSSGLANSYEQYF. CDR3 nucleotide sequence: TGTGCCAGCAGCAGCGGTCTAGCGAATTCCTACGAGCAGTACTTC. Full variable domain (outside the CDR3, taken from reference TRBV5-4 and TRBJ2-7): ETGVTQSPTHLIKTRGQQVTLRCSSQSGHNTVSWYQQALGQGPQFIFQYYREEENGRGNFPPRFSGLQFPNYSSELNVNALELDDSALYLCASSSGLANSYEQYFGPGTRLTVT.

The CDR3 nucleotides read TGTGCCAGCAGCGTAGAGGCAGGACTATCCTACGAGCAGTACTTC. Translating gives CASSVEAGLSYEQYF. This sequence joins TRBV9 and TRBJ2-7; possible D gene TRBD2, 6 bases. CDR1 SGDLS and CDR2 YYNGEE come from the germline V gene. This CDR3 has 15 residues. V was trimmed by 0 bases and J by 1 base, leaving 11 bases between them.

This clone was counted once. CDR3 DNA: TGCAGTGCTAGTGAGGGGAGTAACTATGGCTACACCTTC. Amino acid sequence: CSASEGSNYGYTF. The chain links TRBV20-1 to TRBJ1-2, with D perhaps TRBD1 (5 bases). CDR3 length: 13 residues. Germline values: CDR1 DFQATT, CDR2 SNEGSKA (reference sequence). V dropped 3 bases and J dropped 1 base, with 9 bases sitting between them.

J is TRBJ2-2 and V is TRBV12-3 or TRBV12-4, with a weak D call TRBD2 (5 bases). The germline V and J ends were trimmed by 5 bases and 13 bases, with 14 bases remaining between them. This CDR3 has 12 amino acids. CDR3 sequence (DNA): TGTGCCAGCAGTAAAATCCGGGGATGGCTGTTTTTT. This sequence encodes CASSKIRGWLFF.

This sequence joins TRBV29-1 and TRBJ2-1; D may be TRBD2 (5 bases). Germline CDR1 and CDR2: SQVTM and ANQGSEA. This CDR3 spans 15 amino acids. V was clipped by 6 bases and J by 0 bases, with 15 bases between them. The DNA for the CDR3 is TGCAGCGTCCCCCTAAGCGGCGCCTCCTACAATGAGCAGTTCTTC. It specifies CSVPLSGASYNEQFF.

This clone has a single count. This rearrangement joins TRBV6-5 to TRBJ2-5; D ambiguous. Looked up from germline, CDR1 is MNHEY and CDR2 is SVGAGI. Trimming removed 5 bases from V and 1 base from J, with 8 bases in between. The CDR3 covers 13 residues. CDR3 DNA sequence: TGTGCCAGCAGTATCGACACCCAAGAGACCCAGTACTTC. It yields the protein CASSIDTQETQYF.